Each of the 12 T cell receptor beta chains below was sequenced from the same sample in a study of beta chain features in type 1 diabetes. Expressed TCRB transcripts got sequenced, as all isolated RNA was reverse transcribed. The assay was immunoSEQ multiplex PCR, and TCRdb's table has in-frame clones only and misses some. Of 860,000 or so clones in the sample, roughly 17% were seen once. The sample consisted of naive CD4+ T cells from blood. These TCRs come from a young woman in good health.

The table lists this clone with a few counts. The gene calls are TRBV5-1 and TRBJ2-1, with D tentatively TRBD2 (5 bases). The CDR3 is made up of 15 amino acids. Trimming removed 4 bases at V and 0 bases at J, with 11 bases between. Germline CDR1 SGHRS, CDR2 YFSETQ. CDR3: CASSTRVSSYNEQFF. The CDR3 DNA sequence: TGCGCCAGCAGCACGAGGGTTAGCTCCTACAATGAGCAGTTCTTC. The full variable domain, rest sourced from reference TRBV5-1 and TRBJ2-1, is KAGVTQTPRYLIKTRGQQVTLSCSPISGHRSVSWYQQTPGQGLQFLFEYFSETQRNKGNFPGRFSGRQFSNSRSEMNVSTLELGDSALYLCASSTRVSSYNEQFFGPGTRLTVL.

The CDR3 region has the DNA TGTGCCAGCAGCGGGGAGACAGGGGTCAACACCGGGGAGCTGTTTTTT. Protein product: CASSGETGVNTGELFF. J is TRBJ2-2 and V is TRBV5-4; 8 bases are a match to TRBD1. The germline V gene encodes CDR1 SGHNT and CDR2 YYREEE (reference sequence). This CDR3 is built from 16 residues. Losses at the gene ends were 4 bases for V and 2 bases for J; bases not matched to a gene: 7.

V usage is TRBV28 and J usage is TRBJ2-4; D call uncertain. V shed 1 base and J shed 9 bases, with 10 bases lying between them. CDR1 and CDR2 from the germline V gene are MDHEN and SYDVKM. This CDR3 comprises 13 residues. The DNA for the CDR3 is TGTGCCAGCAGTTTATTCCCGTTTCGCATTCAGTACTTC. It codes for CASSLFPFRIQYF.

V gene TRBV4-3 combines with J gene TRBJ1-3; a weak D match, TRBD1 (5 bases). Germline V gene sequence: CDR1 LGHNA, CDR2 YSLEER. Trimming left V 4 bases short and J 4 bases short, with 14 bases between. The CDR3 covers 15 residues. In DNA, the CDR3 is TGCGCCAGCAGCCGAGCGACAGATTCCGGAAACACCATATATTTT. Residues: CASSRATDSGNTIYF.

A remark on this clone: This sample also contains other DNA sequences that code for the same CDR3. The chain combines TRBV7-2 with TRBJ2-1; TRBD2 agrees at 12 bases. The germline V gene has CDR1 SGHTA and CDR2 FQGNSA. This CDR3 region has 15 residues. After removal of 1 base from V and 6 bases from J, the junction contained 1 base not matched to a gene. The CDR3 here is CASSLVLAGGNEQFF. In nucleotides, the CDR3 is TGTGCCAGCAGCTTAGTACTAGCGGGGGGCAATGAGCAGTTCTTC.

This clone was counted a few times. This chain links TRBV15 with TRBJ2-1; 11 bases fit TRBD2. The CDR3 has 13 residues. The germline V gene has CDR1 LNHNV and CDR2 YYDKDF (reference sequence). After removal of 8 bases from V and 6 bases from J, the junction contained 3 bases not matched to a gene. DNA for the CDR3: TGTGCCACCTCCCTAGCGGGGGGCAATGAGCAGTTCTTC. Translation gives CATSLAGGNEQFF.

This clone came up once. V and J are TRBV7-9 and TRBJ2-1, with 13 positions matching TRBD2. This CDR3 is 17 amino acids long. Germline loops: CDR1 SEHNR, CDR2 FQNEAQ (reference sequence). The junction had 4 bases not matched to a gene; V was cut back by 2 bases and J by 3 bases. As DNA, the CDR3 is TGTGCCAGCAGCTTAAAAGGGACTAGCGGGGACTACAATGAGCAGTTCTTC. Encoded protein: CASSLKGTSGDYNEQFF. Full variable domain (rest looked up from reference TRBV7-9 and TRBJ2-1): DTGVSQNPRHKITKRGQNVTFRCDPISEHNRLYWYRQTLGQGPEFLTYFQNEAQLEKSRLLSDRFSAERPKGSFSTLEIQRTEQGDSAMYLCASSLKGTSGDYNEQFFGPGTRLTVL.

This clone turned up a few times. Here the CDR3 reads CASSLFNQPQHF. The CDR3 DNA reads TGTGCCAGCAGTTTATTCAATCAGCCCCAGCATTTT. The V and J genes are TRBV28 and TRBJ1-5; D remains ambiguous. CDR3 length equals 12 residues. In germline, CDR1 is MDHEN, CDR2 SYDVKM. The V gene lost 1 base and the J gene lost 3 bases, with 1 base spanning the gap. Complete variable domain (other parts from reference TRBV28 and TRBJ1-5): DVKVTQSSRYLVKRTGEKVFLECVQDMDHENMFWYRQDPGLGLRLIYFSYDVKMKEKGDIPEGYSVSREKKERFSLILESASTNQTSMYLCASSLFNQPQHFGDGTRLSIL.

The chain recombines TRBV5-6 with TRBJ2-3; tentatively, D is TRBD2 (5 bases). The V end was cut by 4 bases, the J end by 6 bases, with 21 bases between. Germline-derived CDR1 and CDR2 are SGHDT and YYEEEE. This CDR3 contains 16 residues. CDR3 amino acids: CASSLERHTRSDTQYF. The CDR3 region has the DNA TGTGCCAGCAGCCTGGAGAGACATACTAGGTCGGATACGCAGTATTTT.

J is TRBJ2-7 and V is TRBV29-1, with D perhaps TRBD2 (6 bases). This CDR3 is 12 amino acids long. CDR1 and CDR2 from the germline V gene are SQVTM and ANQGSEA. Trimming took 5 bases from V and 3 from J, leaving 11 bases between them. CDR3 residues: CSVTRDHYEQYF. The DNA of the CDR3 is TGCAGCGTTACGCGGGACCACTACGAGCAGTACTTC.

There are a few counts of this clone. The chain links TRBV29-1 to TRBJ2-1, with 14 bases that match TRBD2. CDR1 is SQVTM, CDR2 ANQGSEA, per germline. This CDR3 is built from 17 residues. Trimming took 4 bases from V and 3 from J; bases not matched to a gene: 8. The CDR3, as DNA: TGCAGCGTTGGAGGGGGGACTAGCGGGAGTCTCTACAATGAGCAGTTCTTC. Its protein product is CSVGGGTSGSLYNEQFF.

Only a few counts were recorded for this clone. The V call is TRBV5-1, the J call TRBJ2-6; D not certain. This CDR3 is 14 amino acids long. Deletions cut 7 bases from V and 1 base from J, with 9 bases between. CDR1 is SGHRS and CDR2 is YFSETQ in the germline V gene. The CDR3 reads CASQRVSGANVLTF. As DNA, the CDR3 is TGCGCCAGCCAAAGGGTGTCTGGGGCCAACGTCCTGACTTTC.